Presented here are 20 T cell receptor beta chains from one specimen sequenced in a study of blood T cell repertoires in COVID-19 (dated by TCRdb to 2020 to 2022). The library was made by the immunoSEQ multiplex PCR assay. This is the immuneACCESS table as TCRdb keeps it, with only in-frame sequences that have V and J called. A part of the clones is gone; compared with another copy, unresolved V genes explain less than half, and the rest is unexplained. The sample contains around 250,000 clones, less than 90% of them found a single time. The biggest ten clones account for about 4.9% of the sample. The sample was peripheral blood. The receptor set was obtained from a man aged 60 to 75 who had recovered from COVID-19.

CDR3: CASSPSGLAEAFF. CDR3 DNA sequence: TGTGCCAGCTCACCATCAGGGTTGGCTGAAGCTTTCTTT. V usage is TRBV18 and J usage is TRBJ1-1; tentatively, D is TRBD1 (5 bases). This CDR3 is built from 13 residues. V was shortened by 2 bases and J by 6 bases, with 10 bases between the two germline ends. Germline CDR1 KGHSH, CDR2 LQKENI.

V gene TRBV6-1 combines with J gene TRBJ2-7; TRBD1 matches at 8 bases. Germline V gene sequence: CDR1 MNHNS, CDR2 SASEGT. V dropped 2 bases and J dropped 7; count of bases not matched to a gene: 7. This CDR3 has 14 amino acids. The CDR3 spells CASSEFQGAGEQYF. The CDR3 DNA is TGTGCCAGCAGTGAATTCCAGGGGGCCGGGGAGCAGTACTTC.

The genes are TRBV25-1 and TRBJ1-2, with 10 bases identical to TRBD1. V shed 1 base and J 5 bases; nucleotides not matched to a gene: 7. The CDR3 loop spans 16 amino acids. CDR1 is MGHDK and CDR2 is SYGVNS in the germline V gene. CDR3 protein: CASSESRQGARYGYTF. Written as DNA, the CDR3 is TGTGCCAGCAGTGAATCGAGACAGGGGGCGCGTTATGGCTACACCTTC.

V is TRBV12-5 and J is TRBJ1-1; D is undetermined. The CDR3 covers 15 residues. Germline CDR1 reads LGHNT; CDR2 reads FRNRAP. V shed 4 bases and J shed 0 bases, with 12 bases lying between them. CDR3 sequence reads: CASGSDPRVNTEAFF. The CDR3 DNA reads TGTGCTAGTGGTTCGGACCCGAGGGTGAACACTGAAGCTTTCTTT.

CDR3: CASSQQGAGQPQHF. As DNA, the CDR3 is TGTGCCAGCAGTCAACAGGGGGCCGGGCAGCCCCAGCATTTT. The chain recombines TRBV6-5 with TRBJ1-5; 9 bases fit TRBD1. V dropped 5 bases and J dropped 7; count of bases not matched to a gene: 6. CDR3 length: 14 residues. CDR1 MNHEY and CDR2 SVGAGI come from the germline V gene.

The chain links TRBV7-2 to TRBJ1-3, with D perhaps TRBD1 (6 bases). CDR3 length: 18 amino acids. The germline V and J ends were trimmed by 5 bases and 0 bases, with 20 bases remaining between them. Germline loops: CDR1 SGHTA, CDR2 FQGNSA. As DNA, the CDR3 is TGTGCCAGCAGCCCAGGGGACGGAAGACTTATCTCTGGAAACACCATATATTTT. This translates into CASSPGDGRLISGNTIYF.

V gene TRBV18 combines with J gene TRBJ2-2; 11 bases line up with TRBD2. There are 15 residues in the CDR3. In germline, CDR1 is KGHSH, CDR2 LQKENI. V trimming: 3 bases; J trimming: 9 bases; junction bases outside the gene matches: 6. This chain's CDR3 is CASSPGLADYRELFF. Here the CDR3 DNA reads TGTGCCAGCTCACCGGGACTAGCGGACTACCGGGAGCTGTTTTTT.

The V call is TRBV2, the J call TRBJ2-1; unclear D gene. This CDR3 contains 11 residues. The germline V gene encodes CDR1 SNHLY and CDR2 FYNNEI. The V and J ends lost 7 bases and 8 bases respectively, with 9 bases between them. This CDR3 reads CASNSLDEQFF. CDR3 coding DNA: TGTGCCAGCAACAGTTTGGATGAGCAGTTCTTC.

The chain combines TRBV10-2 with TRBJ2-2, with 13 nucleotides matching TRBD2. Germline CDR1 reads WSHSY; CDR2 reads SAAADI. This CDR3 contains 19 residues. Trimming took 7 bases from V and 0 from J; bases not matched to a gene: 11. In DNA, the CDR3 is TGCGCCAGCAAGCCAGCTGGACTAGCGGGAGACACGAACACCGGGGAGCTGTTTTTT. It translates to CASKPAGLAGDTNTGELFF.

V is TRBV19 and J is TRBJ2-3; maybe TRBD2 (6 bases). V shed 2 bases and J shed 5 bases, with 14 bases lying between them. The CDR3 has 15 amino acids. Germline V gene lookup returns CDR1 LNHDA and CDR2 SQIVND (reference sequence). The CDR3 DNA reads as TGTGCCAGTAGTATAACGGCCGGGGGAAGAGATACGCAGTATTTT. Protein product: CASSITAGGRDTQYF.

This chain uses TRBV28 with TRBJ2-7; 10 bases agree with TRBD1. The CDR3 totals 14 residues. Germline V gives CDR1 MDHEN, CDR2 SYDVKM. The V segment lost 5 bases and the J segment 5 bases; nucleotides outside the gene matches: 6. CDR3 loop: CASSAPGQGNEQYF. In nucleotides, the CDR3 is TGTGCCAGCAGTGCTCCGGGACAGGGGAACGAGCAGTACTTC.

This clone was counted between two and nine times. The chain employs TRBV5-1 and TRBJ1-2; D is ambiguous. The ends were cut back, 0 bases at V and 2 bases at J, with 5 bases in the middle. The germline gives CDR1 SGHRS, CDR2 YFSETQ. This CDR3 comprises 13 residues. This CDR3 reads CASSLVENYGYTF. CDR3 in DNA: TGCGCCAGCAGCTTGGTTGAGAACTATGGCTACACCTTC.

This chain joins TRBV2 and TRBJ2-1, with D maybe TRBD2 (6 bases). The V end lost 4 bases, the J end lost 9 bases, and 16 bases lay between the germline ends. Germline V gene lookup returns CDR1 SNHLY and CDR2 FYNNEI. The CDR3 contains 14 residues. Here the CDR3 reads CASSVGGWGGEQFF. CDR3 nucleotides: TGTGCCAGCAGTGTGGGAGGCTGGGGTGGTGAGCAGTTCTTC.

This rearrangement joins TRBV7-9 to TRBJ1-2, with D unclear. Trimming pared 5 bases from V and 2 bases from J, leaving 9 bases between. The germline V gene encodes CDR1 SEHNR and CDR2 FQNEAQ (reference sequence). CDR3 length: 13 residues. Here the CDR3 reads CASSQAVNYGYTF. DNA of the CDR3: TGTGCCAGCAGCCAGGCAGTCAACTATGGCTACACCTTC.

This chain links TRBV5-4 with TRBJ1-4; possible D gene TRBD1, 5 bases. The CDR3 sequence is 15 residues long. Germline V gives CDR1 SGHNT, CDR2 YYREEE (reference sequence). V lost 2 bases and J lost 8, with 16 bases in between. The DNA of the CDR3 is TGTGCCAGCAGCTTAACAGGATTATCGTCCGAAAAACTGTTTTTT. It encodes CASSLTGLSSEKLFF.

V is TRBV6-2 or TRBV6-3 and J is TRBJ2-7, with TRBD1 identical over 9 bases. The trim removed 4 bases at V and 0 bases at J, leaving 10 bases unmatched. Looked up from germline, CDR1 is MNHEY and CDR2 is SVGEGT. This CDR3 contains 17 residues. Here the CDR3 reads CASSSFSGTGSSYEQYF. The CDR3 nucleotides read TGTGCCAGCAGTTCGTTTTCCGGGACAGGGAGCTCCTACGAGCAGTACTTC.

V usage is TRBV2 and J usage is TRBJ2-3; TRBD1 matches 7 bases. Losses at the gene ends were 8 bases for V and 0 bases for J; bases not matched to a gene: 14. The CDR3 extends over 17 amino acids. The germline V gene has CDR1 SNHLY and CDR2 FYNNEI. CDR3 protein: CASYRQGLRTSTDTQYF. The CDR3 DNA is TGTGCCAGCTATCGACAGGGTTTAAGGACAAGCACAGATACGCAGTATTTT.

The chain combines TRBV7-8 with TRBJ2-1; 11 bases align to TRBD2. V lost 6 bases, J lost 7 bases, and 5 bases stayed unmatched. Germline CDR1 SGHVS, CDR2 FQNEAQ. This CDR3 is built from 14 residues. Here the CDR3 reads CASRETSGVNEQFF. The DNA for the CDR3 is TGTGCCAGCAGAGAGACTAGCGGGGTAAATGAGCAGTTCTTC.

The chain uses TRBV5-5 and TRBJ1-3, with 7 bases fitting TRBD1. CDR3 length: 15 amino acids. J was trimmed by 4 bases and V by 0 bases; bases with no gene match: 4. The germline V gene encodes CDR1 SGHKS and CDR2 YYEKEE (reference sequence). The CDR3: CASSLEGAKGNTIYF. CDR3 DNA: TGTGCCAGCAGCTTGGAGGGGGCGAAAGGAAACACCATATATTTT.

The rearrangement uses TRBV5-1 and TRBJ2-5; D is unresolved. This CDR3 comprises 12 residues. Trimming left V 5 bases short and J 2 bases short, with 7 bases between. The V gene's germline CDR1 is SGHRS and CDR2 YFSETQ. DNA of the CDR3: TGCGCCAGCAGTCTCCCGCAAGAGACCCAGTACTTC. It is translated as CASSLPQETQYF.